This paragraph reports one T cell receptor (beta chain). Its antigen is currently unknown. Per the germline V gene, CDR1 is SGDLS and CDR2 is YYNGEE. Trimming stripped 0 bases from V and 0 bases from J, with 22 bases between. This CDR3 has 20 amino acids. This entry is derived from a study of persistence of HIV-infected CD4 T cells. The immunoSEQ assay was version 4, run in survey mode. Clones were sequenced by immunoSEQ multiplex PCR, and TCRdb holds only the in-frame ones, with some missing. The sample includes tens of thousands of clones, approximately 70% of them seen just once. Overlapping HIV-1 Gag 15-mer peptides at approximately 1 ug per peptide per mL were used. Responding CD4+ T cells were sorted by upregulation of both CD40 ligand and CD69.

The chain joins TRBV9 to TRBJ1-3; the D gene is possibly TRBD1 (5 bases). The sequence was obtained from an adult man with HIV who was CMV-seropositive. The sequencing used CD4+ T cells sorted from PBMCs after approximately 19-hour stimulation, collected from a patient who received antiretroviral therapy. CDR3 amino acids: CASSVATSNWGVTSGNTIYF. CDR3 nucleotide sequence: TGTGCCAGCAGCGTAGCCACTTCTAACTGGGGGGTTACCTCTGGAAACACCATATATTTT.